This TCR delta chain originates from a study of γδ T cells in repeated Plasmodium falciparum infection. Sequencing covered both gamma and delta TCR chains per sample. TCRdb ran CATT on the multiplex PCR reads. The data hold approximately 93,000 delta-chain clones, with over 0.75% observed a single time. Bulk repertoires came from Vgamma9/Vdelta2+ or Vdelta2-negative gammadelta T cells flow-sorted from PBMC. The CDR3 totals 22 residues. Per the germline V gene, CDR1 is TSWWSYY and CDR2 is QGS. Study-wide results and limits: The Malian cohort came from a small rural village of predominantly one ethnic group. Vgamma9/Vdelta2+ T cells showed a stable polyclonal repertoire with shared TCRgamma sequences. Vdelta2-negative gammadelta repertoires appeared less diverse and less shared in Malian than Australian children.

This clone has at least ten counts. Its specificity is not known. TCRdb has a much larger clone's protein, which differs at residue 3 from the translation of this DNA, likely because of a read error; what is shown is the protein translated from the DNA. The sequence came from a pool of human donors (malaria-infected and uninfected, not separated). Sequencing input: gamma-delta T cells from blood. The chain employs TRDV1 and TRDJ1; 9 nucleotides match TRDD3. The J gene, not given by TCRdb, was assigned here from a germline match of the nucleotide sequence. The chain's CDR3 is CAPGELLLTVYWGTQFTDKLIF. The CDR3 DNA reads TGTGCTCCTGGGGAACTCCTCCTTACGGTGTACTGGGGGACCCAATTTACCGATAAACTCATCTTT.